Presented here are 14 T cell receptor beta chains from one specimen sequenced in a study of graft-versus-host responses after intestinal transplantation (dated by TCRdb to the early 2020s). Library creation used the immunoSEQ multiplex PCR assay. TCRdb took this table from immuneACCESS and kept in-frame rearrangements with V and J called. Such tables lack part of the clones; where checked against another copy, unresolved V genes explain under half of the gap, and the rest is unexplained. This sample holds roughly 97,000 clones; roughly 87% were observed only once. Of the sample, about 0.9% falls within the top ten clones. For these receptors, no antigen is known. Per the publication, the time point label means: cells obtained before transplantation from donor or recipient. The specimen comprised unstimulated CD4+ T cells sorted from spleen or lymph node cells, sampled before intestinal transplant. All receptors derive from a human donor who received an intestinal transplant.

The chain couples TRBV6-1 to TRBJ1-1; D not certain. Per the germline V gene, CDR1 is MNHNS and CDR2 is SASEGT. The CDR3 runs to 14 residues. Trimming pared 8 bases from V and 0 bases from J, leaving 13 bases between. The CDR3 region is CASERETLNTEAFF. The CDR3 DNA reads TGTGCCAGCGAGAGAGAGACTTTGAACACTGAAGCTTTCTTT.

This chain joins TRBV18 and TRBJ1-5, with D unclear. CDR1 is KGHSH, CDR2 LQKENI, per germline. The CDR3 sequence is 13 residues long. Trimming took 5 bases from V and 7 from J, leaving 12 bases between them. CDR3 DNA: TGTGCCAGCTCAGACCTTGGCGGCCAGCCCCAGCATTTT. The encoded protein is CASSDLGGQPQHF.

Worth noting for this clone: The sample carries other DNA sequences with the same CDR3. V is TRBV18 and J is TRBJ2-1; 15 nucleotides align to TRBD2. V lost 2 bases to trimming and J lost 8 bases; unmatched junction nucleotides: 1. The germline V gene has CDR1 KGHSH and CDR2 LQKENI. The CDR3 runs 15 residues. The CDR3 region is CASSPRTSGRDEQFF. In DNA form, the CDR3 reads TGTGCCAGCTCACCAAGGACTAGCGGGAGGGATGAGCAGTTCTTC.

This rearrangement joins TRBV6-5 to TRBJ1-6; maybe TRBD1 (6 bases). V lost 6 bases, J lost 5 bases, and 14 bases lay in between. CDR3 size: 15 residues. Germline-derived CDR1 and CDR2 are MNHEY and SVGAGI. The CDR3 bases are TGTGCCAGCAGGGACAGCGGGACGGATAATTCACCCCTCCACTTT. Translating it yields CASRDSGTDNSPLHF.

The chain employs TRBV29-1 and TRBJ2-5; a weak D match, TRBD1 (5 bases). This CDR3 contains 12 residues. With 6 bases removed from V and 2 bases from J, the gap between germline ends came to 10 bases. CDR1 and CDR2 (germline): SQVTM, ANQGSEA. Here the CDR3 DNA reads TGCAGCGTCGCGACAGAACAAGAGACCCAGTACTTC. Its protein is CSVATEQETQYF.

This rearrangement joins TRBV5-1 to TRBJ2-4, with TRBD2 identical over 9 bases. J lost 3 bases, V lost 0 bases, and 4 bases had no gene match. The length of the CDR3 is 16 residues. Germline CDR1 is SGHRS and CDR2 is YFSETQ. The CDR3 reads CASSLGGLARKNIQYF. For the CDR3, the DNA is TGCGCCAGCAGCTTGGGCGGACTAGCGCGCAAAAACATTCAGTACTTC.

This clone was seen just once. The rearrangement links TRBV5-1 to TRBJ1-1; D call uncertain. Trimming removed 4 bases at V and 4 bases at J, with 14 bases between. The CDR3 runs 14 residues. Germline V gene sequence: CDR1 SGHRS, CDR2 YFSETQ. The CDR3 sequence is CASSDREESTEAFF. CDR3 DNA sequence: TGCGCCAGCAGCGATCGGGAAGAGAGCACTGAAGCTTTCTTT.

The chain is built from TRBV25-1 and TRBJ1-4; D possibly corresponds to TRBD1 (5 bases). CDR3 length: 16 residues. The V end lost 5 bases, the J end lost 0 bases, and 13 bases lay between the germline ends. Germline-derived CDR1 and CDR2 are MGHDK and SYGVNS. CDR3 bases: TGTGCCAGCAGTAGCCGGGGCCGATCAACTAATGAAAAACTGTTTTTT. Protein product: CASSSRGRSTNEKLFF.

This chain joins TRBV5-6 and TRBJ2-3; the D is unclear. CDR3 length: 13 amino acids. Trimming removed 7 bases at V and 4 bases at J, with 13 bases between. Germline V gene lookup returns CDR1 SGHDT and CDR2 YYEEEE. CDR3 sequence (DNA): TGTGCCAGCGAAACCTTAGTCCCAGATACGCAGTATTTT. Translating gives CASETLVPDTQYF.

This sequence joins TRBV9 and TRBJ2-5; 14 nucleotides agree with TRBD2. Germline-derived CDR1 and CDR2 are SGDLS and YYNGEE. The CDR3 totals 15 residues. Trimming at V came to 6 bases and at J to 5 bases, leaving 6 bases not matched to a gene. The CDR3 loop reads CASTPGLAGEETQYF. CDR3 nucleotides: TGTGCCAGCACCCCGGGACTAGCGGGAGAGGAGACCCAGTACTTC.

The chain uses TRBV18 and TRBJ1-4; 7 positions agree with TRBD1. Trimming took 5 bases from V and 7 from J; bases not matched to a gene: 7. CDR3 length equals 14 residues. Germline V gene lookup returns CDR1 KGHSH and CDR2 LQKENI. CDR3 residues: CASSKQGYTEKLFF. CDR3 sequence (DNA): TGTGCCAGCTCAAAACAGGGGTATACTGAAAAACTGTTTTTT.

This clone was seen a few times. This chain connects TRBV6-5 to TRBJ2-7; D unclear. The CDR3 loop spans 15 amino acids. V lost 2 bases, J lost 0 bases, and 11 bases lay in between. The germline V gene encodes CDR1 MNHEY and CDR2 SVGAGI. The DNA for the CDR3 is TGTGCCAGCAGTTACGGCGGCTACCGCTCCTACGAGCAGTACTTC. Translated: CASSYGGYRSYEQYF.

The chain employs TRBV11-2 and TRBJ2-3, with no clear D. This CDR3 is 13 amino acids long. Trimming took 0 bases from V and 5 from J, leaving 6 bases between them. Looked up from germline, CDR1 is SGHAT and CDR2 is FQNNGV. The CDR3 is CASSLDWKDTQYF. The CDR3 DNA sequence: TGTGCCAGCAGCTTAGATTGGAAAGATACGCAGTATTTT.

The CDR3 DNA reads TGCGCCAGCAGAATGGGACAAAACACAGATACGCAGTATTTT. Encoded protein: CASRMGQNTDTQYF. The chain combines TRBV5-1 with TRBJ2-3; D might be TRBD1 (6 bases). CDR1 and CDR2 (germline): SGHRS, YFSETQ. The CDR3 consists of 14 residues. The V and J ends lost 5 bases and 2 bases respectively, with 12 bases between them.